This paragraph reports one T cell receptor beta chain. The method was immunoSEQ multiplex PCR; TCRdb's version includes in-frame clones alone and lacks a portion of them. Of about 20,000 clones in the sample, 92% were seen once. The sample is drawn from a study of untreated major depressive disorder. Every depressed patient was matched in pairs with a non-depressed control on sex, age, current smoking status and body mass index. No psychiatric drugs, including antidepressants, for at least 8 weeks beforehand. Patients had moderate to severe depression. Input material: CD4+ T cells from PBMCs. The receptor comes from a woman aged 40-49 years with major depressive disorder.

The DNA for the CDR3 is TGTGCCAGCAGCTTAGAGGGCGAGACCTACCTCGGGGAGCAGTACTTC. Its translation: CASSLEGETYLGEQYF. The chain carries TRBV7-6 and TRBJ2-7, with no clear D. From germline, CDR1 is SGHVS and CDR2 FNYEAQ. Trimming shortened V by 1 base and J by 7 bases, and 20 bases separated the two germline ends. This CDR3 is built from 16 residues.